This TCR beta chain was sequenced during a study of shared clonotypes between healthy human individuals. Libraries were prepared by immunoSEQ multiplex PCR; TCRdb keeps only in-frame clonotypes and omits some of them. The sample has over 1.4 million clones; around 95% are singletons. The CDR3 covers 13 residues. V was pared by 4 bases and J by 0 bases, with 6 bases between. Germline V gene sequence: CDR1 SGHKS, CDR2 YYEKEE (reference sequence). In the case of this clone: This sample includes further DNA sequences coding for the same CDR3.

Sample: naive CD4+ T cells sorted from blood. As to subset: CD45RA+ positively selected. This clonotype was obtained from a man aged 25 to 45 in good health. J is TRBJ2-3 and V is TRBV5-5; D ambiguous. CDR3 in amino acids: CASSLGSTDTQYF. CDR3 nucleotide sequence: TGTGCCAGCAGCCTTGGGAGCACAGATACGCAGTATTTT.